This section outlines one T cell receptor (beta chain) sequence together with its context. Its antigen remains unknown. The data derive from a study of cytomegalovirus exposure and HLA in healthy donors. Notes on the study in general: In vitro assays verified that a few CMV-associated chains recognized CMV antigens specifically.

This CDR3 comprises 14 residues. The protocol was immunoSEQ multiplex PCR, while the TCRdb copy is restricted to in-frame clones and leaves out a portion. The sample includes approximately 160,000 clones, almost 85% seen only once; the top ten take roughly a tenth. This TCR derives from a man aged 25-40 years in good health and CMV-seropositive. The chain carries TRBV21-1 and TRBJ1-2. TRBV21-1 counts as a pseudogene. The sequenced sample consisted of PBMCs. CDR3 bases: TGTGCCAGCAGCAGTATACAATCATCTAGTGGCTACACCTTC. This gives the protein CASSSIQSSSGYTF.